Listed below are T cell receptor beta chains from one sample, sequenced in a study of CD8+CD57+ T cells in acquired aplastic anemia. MiXCR was run by TCRdb on the reads, yielding one entry per CDR3 protein. This sample has a few hundred thousand distinct CDR3 sequences, with around a third found just once. The specimen sequenced was sorted CD4+, CD8+, or CD8+CD57+ T cells (not recorded which) from PBMCs. The receptor set was obtained from a human donor with aplastic anemia. Both conserved end residues are part of each CDR3. A D gene is named only where the DNA matches it firmly. Only some rows state a clone size, as once, few, many or a class for expanded clones.

D	size	V	J	CDR3	DNA
TRBD2	many	TRBV9	TRBJ2-5	CASSVASGGGETQYF	TGTGCCAGCAGCGTAGCTTCGGGAGGGGGAGAGACCCAGTACTTC
TRBD1	once	TRBV20-1	TRBJ1-1	CSAKPSQGGAEAFF	TGCAGTGCAAAACCATCTCAGGGGGGCGCTGAAGCTTTCTTT
TRBD1	.	TRBV9	TRBJ1-1	CASSSDRGAFF	TGTGCCAGCAGCTCCGACAGGGGAGCTTTCTTT
.	.	TRBV9	TRBJ1-4	CASSVTGLPNEKLFF	TGTGCCAGCAGCGTTACGGGACTGCCGAATGAAAAACTGTTTTTT
.	.	TRBV30	TRBJ2-4	CAWSVRGNIQYF	TGTGCCTGGAGTGTAAGGGGAAACATTCAGTACTTC
.	many	TRBV20-1	TRBJ1-5	CSAMWGNNQPQHF	TGCAGTGCTATGTGGGGGAACAATCAGCCCCAGCATTTT
.	many	TRBV13	TRBJ1-2	CASSLNQNYGYTF	TGTGCCAGCAGCTTAAACCAAAACTATGGCTACACCTTC
TRBD1	many	TRBV19	TRBJ1-2	CASSSGTGILYGYTF	TGTGCCAGTAGTAGCGGGACAGGGATACTGTATGGCTACACCTTC
.	.	TRBV19	TRBJ2-4	CASSIVLGVENIQYF	TGTGCCAGTAGTATAGTATTAGGGGTGGAGAACATTCAGTACTTC
.	many	TRBV19	TRBJ2-5	CASSRSQFEGTQYF	TGTGCCAGTAGTAGGAGTCAGTTCGAAGGGACCCAGTACTTC
.	.	TRBV7-2	TRBJ2-1	CASSLMFEQFF	TGTGCCAGCAGCTTAATGTTTGAGCAGTTCTTC
TRBD1	.	TRBV20-1	TRBJ1-2	CSATGTGGGNNYGYTF	TGCAGTGCTACCGGGACAGGGGGCGGAAATAACTATGGCTACACCTTC
.	many	TRBV2	TRBJ1-6	CASSGAGSSYNSPLHF	TGTGCCAGCAGTGGTGCAGGGAGCTCCTATAATTCACCCCTCCACTTT
TRBD1	many	TRBV30	TRBJ2-6	CAWSPRTGGTGANVLTF	TGTGCCTGGAGTCCCAGGACAGGGGGCACTGGGGCCAACGTCCTGACTTTC